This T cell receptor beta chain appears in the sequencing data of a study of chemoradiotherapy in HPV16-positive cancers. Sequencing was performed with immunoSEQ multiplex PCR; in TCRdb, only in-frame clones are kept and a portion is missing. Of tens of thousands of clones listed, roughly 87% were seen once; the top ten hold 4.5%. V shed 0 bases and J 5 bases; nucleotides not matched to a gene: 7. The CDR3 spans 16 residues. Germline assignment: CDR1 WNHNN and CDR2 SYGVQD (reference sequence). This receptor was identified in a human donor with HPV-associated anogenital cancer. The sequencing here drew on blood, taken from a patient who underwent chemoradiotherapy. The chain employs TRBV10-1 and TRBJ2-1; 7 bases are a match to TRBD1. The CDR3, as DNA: TGCGCCAGCAGTGAGTCGATAGACAGGGTAGACAATGAGCAGTTCTTC. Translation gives CASSESIDRVDNEQFF.